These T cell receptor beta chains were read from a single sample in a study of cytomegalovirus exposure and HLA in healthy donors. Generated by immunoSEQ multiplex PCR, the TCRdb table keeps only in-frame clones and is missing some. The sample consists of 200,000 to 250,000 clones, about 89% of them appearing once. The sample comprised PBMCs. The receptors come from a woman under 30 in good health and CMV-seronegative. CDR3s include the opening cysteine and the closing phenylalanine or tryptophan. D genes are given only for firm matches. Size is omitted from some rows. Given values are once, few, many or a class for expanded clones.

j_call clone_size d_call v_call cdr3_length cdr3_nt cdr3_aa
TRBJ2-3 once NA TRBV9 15 TGTGCCAGCAGCTATTTCGGGGGTCGCACAGATACGCAGTATTTT CASSYFGGRTDTQYF
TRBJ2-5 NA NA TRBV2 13 TGTGCCAGCAGTGTGGCAGGGAAAGAGACCCAGTACTTC CASSVAGKETQYF
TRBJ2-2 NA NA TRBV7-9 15 TGTGCCAGCGCTCTAGGGGGAAGGAGGACCGGGGAGCTGTTTTTT CASALGGRRTGELFF
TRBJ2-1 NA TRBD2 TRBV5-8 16 TGTGCCAGCAGCTTGTTTCTAGCGGGGACTTACAATGAGCAGTTCTTC CASSLFLAGTYNEQFF
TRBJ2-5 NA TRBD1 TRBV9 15 TGTGCCAGCAGCGCGGGACAGGGGGCATGGGAGACCCAGTACTTC CASSAGQGAWETQYF
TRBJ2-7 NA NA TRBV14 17 TGTGCCAGCAGCCAAGATTGGAATAGCGGATGGGCCAACGAGCAGTACTTC CASSQDWNSGWANEQYF
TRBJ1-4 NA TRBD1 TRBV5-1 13 TGCGCCAGCAGTAGGGACAGTAATGAAAAACTGTTTTTT CASSRDSNEKLFF
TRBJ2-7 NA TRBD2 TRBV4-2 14 TGTGCCAGCAGCCAAGCGGGAGGACCCTACGAGCAGTACTTC CASSQAGGPYEQYF
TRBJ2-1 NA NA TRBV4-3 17 TGCGCCAGCAGCCAAGGCCCGGGCGGGGGCCAATACAATGAGCAGTTCTTC CASSQGPGGGQYNEQFF
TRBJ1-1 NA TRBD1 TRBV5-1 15 TGCGCCAGCAGCTTTCAGGGGACAGGGAACACTGAAGCTTTCTTT CASSFQGTGNTEAFF
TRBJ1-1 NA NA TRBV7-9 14 TGTTCCAGCAGCCGATCGGGACAGAACACTGAAGCTTTCTTT CSSSRSGQNTEAFF
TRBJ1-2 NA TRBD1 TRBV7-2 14 TGTGCCAGCAGCTTAGTGGCAGGGGGCCGTGGCTACACCTTC CASSLVAGGRGYTF
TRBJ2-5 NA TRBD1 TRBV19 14 TGTGCCAGTAGTATAGGGGACAGCCAAGAGACCCAGTACTTC CASSIGDSQETQYF
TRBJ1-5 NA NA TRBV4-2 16 TGTGCCAGCAGCCACCAAATCCGGGACACCAATCAGCCCCAGCATTTT CASSHQIRDTNQPQHF
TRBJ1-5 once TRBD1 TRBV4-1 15 TGCGCCAGCAGTCTAGGGACAGGGAGGAATCAGCCCCAGCATTTT CASSLGTGRNQPQHF
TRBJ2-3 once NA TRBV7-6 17 TGTGCCAGCAGCTTAGACGGACTAGGGGGGATCACAGATACGCAGTATTTT CASSLDGLGGITDTQYF
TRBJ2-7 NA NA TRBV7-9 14 TGTGCCAGCAGCTTAGGACATTCCTCCTACGAGCAGTACTTC CASSLGHSSYEQYF
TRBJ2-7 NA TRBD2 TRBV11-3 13 TGTGCCAGCAGCTCGGGACTAGACGACGAGCAGTACTTC CASSSGLDDEQYF
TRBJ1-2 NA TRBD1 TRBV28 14 TGTGCCAGCAGGCGGACAGGGTCGGGCTATGGCTACACCTTC CASRRTGSGYGYTF
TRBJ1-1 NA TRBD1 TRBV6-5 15 TGTGCCAGCAGTTACAGACAGGGTCGAGACACTGAAGCTTTCTTT CASSYRQGRDTEAFF
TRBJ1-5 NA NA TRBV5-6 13 TGTGCCAGCAGCTTGTATCTCAATCAGCCCCAGCATTTT CASSLYLNQPQHF
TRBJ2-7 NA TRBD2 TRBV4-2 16 TGTGCCAGCAGCCAAGCCTCTAGCGGGGGGACCTACGAGCAGTACTTC CASSQASSGGTYEQYF
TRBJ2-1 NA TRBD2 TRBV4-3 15 TGCGCCAGCAGCCCCGGGACTAGCGGGGGCAATGAGCAGTTCTTC CASSPGTSGGNEQFF
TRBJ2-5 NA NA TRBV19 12 TGTGCCACTCGACAGTCAGGAGAGACCCAGTACTTC CATRQSGETQYF
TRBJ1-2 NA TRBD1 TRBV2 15 TGTGCCAGCAGTGAAATAGGAGGGGGCATGGATGGCTACACCTTC CASSEIGGGMDGYTF
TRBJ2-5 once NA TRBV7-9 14 TGTGCCAGCAGCTCTAGACTTCGAGAAGAGACCCAGTACTTC CASSSRLREETQYF
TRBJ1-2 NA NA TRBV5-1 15 TGCGCCAGCAGGAAAGAGGGACAAGAGACGTATGGCTACACCTTC CASRKEGQETYGYTF
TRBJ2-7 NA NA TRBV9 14 TGTGCCAGCAGCGTAGCGGCAGGGCGCTACGAGCAGTACTTC CASSVAAGRYEQYF
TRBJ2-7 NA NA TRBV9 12 TGTGCCAGCAGCCAAGAGGGCTACGAGCAGTACTTC CASSQEGYEQYF
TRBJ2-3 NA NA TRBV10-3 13 TGTGCCATCAGTTTACAGGGAGCAGATACGCAGTATTTT CAISLQGADTQYF
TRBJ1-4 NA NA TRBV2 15 TGTGCCGGATCGATATCGCGGGAGGTCGGTGAAAAACTGTTTTTT CAGSISREVGEKLFF
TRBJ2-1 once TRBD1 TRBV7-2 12 TGTGCCAGCAGCACAACGGACAGGAAGCAGTTCTTC CASSTTDRKQFF
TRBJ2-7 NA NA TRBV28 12 TGTGCCATCATGCAAACTCGGTACGAGCAGTACTTC CAIMQTRYEQYF
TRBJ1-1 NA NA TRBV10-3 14 TGTGCCATCAGTGAGTGGTCCGGTAACACTGAAGCTTTCTTT CAISEWSGNTEAFF
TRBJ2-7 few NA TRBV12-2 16 TGTGCAAGTCGCTTCAAGCCGGCGGGTCGCTCCTACGAGCAGTACTTC CASRFKPAGRSYEQYF
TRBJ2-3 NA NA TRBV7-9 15 TGTGCCAGCAGCTTAGCGGGCGGGACCACAGATACGCAGTATTTT CASSLAGGTTDTQYF
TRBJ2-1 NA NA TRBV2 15 TGTGCCAGCAGTGAATCTAGTTTCGTCTACAATGAGCAGTTCTTC CASSESSFVYNEQFF
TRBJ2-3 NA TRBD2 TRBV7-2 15 TGTGCCAGCAGCTTAGCTTCGGGACTACTAAATACGCAGTATTTT CASSLASGLLNTQYF
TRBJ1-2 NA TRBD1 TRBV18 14 TGTGCCAGCTCACCAGGGGACAGTAACTATGGCTACACCTTC CASSPGDSNYGYTF
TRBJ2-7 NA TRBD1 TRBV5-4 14 TGTGCCAGCAGCCCGGGACAGGGTCTCTACGAGCAGTACTTC CASSPGQGLYEQYF
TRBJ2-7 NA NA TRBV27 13 TGTGCCAGCAGTTCCGCGGACACCTACGAGCAGTACTTC CASSSADTYEQYF
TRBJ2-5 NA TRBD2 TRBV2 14 TGTGCCAGCACCCGTGCTAGCGGGGCCGAGACCCAGTACTTC CASTRASGAETQYF
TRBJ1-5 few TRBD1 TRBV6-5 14 TGTGCCAGCAGCCCGGGACAGGGGTATCAGCCCCAGCATTTT CASSPGQGYQPQHF
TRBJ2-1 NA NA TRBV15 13 TGTGCCACCAGCAGAGGGGGGGTCAATGAGCAGTTCTTC CATSRGGVNEQFF
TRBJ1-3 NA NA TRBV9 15 TGTGCCAGCAGCGTAGAATGGAGGACTGGAAACACCATATATTTT CASSVEWRTGNTIYF
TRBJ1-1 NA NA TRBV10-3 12 TGTGCCATCAGTGAGGGGGAGGGAGAAGCTTTCTTT CAISEGEGEAFF
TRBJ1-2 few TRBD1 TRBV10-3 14 TGTGCCATCAGCCTTTCAGGACAGGACTATGGCTACACCTTC CAISLSGQDYGYTF
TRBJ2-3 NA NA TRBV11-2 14 TGTGCCAGCAGCGCGACCCCCAGGGAAGATACGCAGTATTTT CASSATPREDTQYF
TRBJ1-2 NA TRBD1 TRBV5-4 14 TGTGCCAGCAGCCATACAGGGGGCGGGGATGGCTACACCTTC CASSHTGGGDGYTF
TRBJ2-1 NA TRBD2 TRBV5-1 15 TGCGCCAGCAGCTTGGTAGCGGGAGACATCAATGAGCAGTTCTTC CASSLVAGDINEQFF
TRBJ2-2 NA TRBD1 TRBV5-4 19 TGTGCCAGCAGCTCCTGGACCCGGGACAGGGTTTCGGGCACCGGGGAGCTGTTTTTT CASSSWTRDRVSGTGELFF
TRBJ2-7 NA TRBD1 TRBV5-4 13 TGTGCCAGCACCACAGGGGGGAACCACGAGCAGTACTTC CASTTGGNHEQYF
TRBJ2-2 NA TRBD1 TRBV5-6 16 TGTGCCAGCAGCTTGGGAGACAGGGTTGATTCCGGGGAGCTGTTTTTT CASSLGDRVDSGELFF
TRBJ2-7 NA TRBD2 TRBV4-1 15 TGCGCCAGCAGCCAATTGACGGGAGGGCAATACGAGCAGTACTTC CASSQLTGGQYEQYF
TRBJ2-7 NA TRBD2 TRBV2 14 TGTGCCAGCAGGTCGGGGCTAGCGGCCTACGAGCAGTACTTC CASRSGLAAYEQYF